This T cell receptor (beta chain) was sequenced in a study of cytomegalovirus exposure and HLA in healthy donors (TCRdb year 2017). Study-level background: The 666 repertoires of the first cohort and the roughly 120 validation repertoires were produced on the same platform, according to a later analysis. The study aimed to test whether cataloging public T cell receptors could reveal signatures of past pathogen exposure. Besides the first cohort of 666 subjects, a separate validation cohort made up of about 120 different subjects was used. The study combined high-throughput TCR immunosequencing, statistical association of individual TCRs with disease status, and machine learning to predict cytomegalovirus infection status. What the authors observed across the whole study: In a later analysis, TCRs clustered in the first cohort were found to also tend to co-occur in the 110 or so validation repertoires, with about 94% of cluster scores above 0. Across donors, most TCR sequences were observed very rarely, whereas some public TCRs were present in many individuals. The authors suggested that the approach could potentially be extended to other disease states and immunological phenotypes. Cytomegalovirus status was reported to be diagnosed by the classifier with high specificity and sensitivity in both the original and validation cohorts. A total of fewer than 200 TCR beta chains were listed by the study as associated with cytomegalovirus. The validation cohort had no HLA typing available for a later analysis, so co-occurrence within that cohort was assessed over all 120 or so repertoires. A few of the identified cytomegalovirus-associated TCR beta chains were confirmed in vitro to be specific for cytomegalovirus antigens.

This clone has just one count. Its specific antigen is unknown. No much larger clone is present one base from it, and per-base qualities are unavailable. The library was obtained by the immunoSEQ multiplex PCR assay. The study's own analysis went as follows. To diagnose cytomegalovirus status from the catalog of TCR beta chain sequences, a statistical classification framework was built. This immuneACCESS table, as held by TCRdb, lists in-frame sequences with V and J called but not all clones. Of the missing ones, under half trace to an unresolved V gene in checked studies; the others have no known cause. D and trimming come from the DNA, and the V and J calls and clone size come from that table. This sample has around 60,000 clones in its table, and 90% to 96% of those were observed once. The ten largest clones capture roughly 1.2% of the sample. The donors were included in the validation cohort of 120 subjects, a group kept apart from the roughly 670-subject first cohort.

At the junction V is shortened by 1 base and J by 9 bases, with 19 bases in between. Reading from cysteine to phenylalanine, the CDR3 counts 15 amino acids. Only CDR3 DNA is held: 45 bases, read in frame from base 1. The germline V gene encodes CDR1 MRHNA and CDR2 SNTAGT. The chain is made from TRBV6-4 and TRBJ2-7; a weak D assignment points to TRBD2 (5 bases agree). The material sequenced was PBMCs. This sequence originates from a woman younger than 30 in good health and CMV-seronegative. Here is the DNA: TGTGCCAGCAGTGACTGCCCCGCGGGCCCTCCAGGGCAGTACTTC. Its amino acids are CASSDCPAGPPGQYF.